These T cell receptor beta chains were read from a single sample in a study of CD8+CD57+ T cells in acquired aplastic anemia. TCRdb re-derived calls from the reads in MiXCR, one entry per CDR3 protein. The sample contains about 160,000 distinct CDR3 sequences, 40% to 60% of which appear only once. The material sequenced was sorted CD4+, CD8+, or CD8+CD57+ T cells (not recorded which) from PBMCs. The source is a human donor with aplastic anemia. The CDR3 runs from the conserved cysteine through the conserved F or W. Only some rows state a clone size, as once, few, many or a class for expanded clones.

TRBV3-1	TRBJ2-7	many	CASSPDGLYEQYF
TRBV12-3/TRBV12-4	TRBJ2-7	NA	CASVGSYEQYF
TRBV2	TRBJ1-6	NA	CASSETGGHNSPLHF
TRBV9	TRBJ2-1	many	CASSVDSPGDEQFF
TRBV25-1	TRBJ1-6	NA	CASTTGTQNSPLHF
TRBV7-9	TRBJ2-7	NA	CASSLYPGNEQYF
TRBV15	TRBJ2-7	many	CATSRTGTTATGSPYEQYF
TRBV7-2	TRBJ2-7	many	CASSGGEQYF
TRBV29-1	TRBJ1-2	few	CSVGEGRIEGYTF
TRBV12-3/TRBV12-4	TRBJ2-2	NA	CASSSGVEGRGNTGELFF
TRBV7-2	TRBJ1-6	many	CASTTGQFLNSPLHF
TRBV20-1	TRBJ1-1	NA	CSARRDTEAFF
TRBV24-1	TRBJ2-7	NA	CATSVGAGVEQYF
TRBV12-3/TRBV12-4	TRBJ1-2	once	CASSLVLRGDGYTF
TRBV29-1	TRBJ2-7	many	CSAETSYEQYF
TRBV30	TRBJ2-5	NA	CAWKGGGGSETQYF
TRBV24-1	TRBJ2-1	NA	CATSGAGVYNEQFF
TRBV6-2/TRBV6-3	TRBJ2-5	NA	CASSYSGRAGAYQETQYF
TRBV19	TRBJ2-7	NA	CASSTAPTYEQYF
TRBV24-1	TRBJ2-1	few	CATSEAGQVNEQFF
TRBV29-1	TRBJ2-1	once	CSVERLSSYNEQFF
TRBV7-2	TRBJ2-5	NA	CASSKTGGQETQYF
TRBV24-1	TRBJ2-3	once	CATASVAESTDTQYF
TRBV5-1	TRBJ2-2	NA	CVSSFGTGAAGELFF